This T cell receptor (beta chain) was captured in a study of T cell responses to AZD1222 COVID-19 vaccine. Study details: Second-dose groups at about 4 or about 12 weeks were pooled. Study-wide findings and caveats: Most donors were white British, females outnumbered males, and clonal diversity was possibly underestimated. Regions 160-218 and 743-854 dominated among vaccine-associated CD4 TCRs spanning spike.

V lost 10 bases and J lost 6, with 9 bases in between. The CDR3 runs to 10 residues. The germline V gene has CDR1 SNHLY and CDR2 FYNNEI. Measured with immunoSEQ multiplex PCR; TCRdb has only the in-frame clones, and not every one. There are more than 95,000 clones in the sample; about nine tenths occur only once, and roughly a sixth lies in the top ten. In the case of this clone: Its antigen is currently unknown.

Sequenced material: peripheral blood, taken on day 0 of AZD1222 vaccination. The source is an adult in good health. The chain is built from TRBV2 and TRBJ1-2; no firm D call. The CDR3 region is CATGADGYTF. The CDR3 DNA is TGTGCCACTGGCGCAGATGGCTACACCTTC.